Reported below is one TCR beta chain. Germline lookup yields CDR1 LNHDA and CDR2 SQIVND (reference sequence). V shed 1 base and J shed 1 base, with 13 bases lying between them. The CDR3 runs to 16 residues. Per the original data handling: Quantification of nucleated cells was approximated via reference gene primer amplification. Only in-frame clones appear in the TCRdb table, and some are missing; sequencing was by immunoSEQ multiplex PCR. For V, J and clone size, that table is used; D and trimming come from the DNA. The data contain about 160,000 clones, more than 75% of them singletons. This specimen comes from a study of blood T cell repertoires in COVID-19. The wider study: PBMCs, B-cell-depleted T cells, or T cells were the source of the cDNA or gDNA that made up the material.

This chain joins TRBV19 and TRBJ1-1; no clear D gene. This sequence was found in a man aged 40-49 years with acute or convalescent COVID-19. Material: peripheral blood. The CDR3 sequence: CASSIGASIGNTEAFF. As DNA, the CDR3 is TGTGCCAGTAGTATAGGAGCGAGCATTGGGAACACTGAAGCTTTCTTT.